Below are 14 T cell receptor beta chains sequenced from a single sample in a study of blood T cell repertoires in COVID-19. Sequenced by immunoSEQ multiplex PCR; TCRdb stores in-frame clones only, minus some. The data hold about 150,000 clones, with roughly 77% observed a single time. Sequences were obtained from peripheral blood. The receptors come from a woman in her seventies with COVID-19, enrolled during active disease.

This chain connects TRBV9 to TRBJ2-6, with D tentatively TRBD2 (6 bases). The CDR3 contains 16 residues. V was shortened by 0 bases and J by 3 bases, with 10 bases between the two germline ends. From germline, CDR1 is SGDLS and CDR2 YYNGEE. The DNA for the CDR3 is TGTGCCAGCAGCGTAGTTGGCGGGGATGGGGCCAACGTCCTGACTTTC. Its translation: CASSVVGGDGANVLTF.

The CDR3 sequence is CASSPGGSSRRETQYF. The CDR3 DNA follows: TGTGCCAGCAGCCCCGGGGGGTCTTCCCGGCGAGAGACCCAGTACTTC. The rearrangement uses TRBV3-1 (or the pseudogene TRBV3-2) and TRBJ2-5, with 7 positions matching TRBD2. Germline lookup yields CDR1 LGHDT and CDR2 YNNKEL (reference sequence). The junction had 12 bases not matched to a gene; V was cut back by 4 bases and J by 4 bases. The CDR3 is made up of 16 amino acids.

CDR3 bases: TGTGCCAGCTCACCGCAGGGACTAGGAGTCTTAAGTGGGAATGAGCAGTTCTTC. Translated: CASSPQGLGVLSGNEQFF. The rearrangement uses TRBV18 and TRBJ2-1; 8 nucleotides line up with TRBD2. J gave up 7 bases and V 3 bases, and 17 bases lay outside the gene matches. Germline V lookup: CDR1 KGHSH, CDR2 LQKENI. The CDR3 has 18 residues.

This clone was recorded a few times. The same CDR3 is also encoded by other DNA sequences in this sample. The chain couples TRBV5-1 to TRBJ2-1; 8 bases match TRBD1. Germline V gene sequence: CDR1 SGHRS, CDR2 YFSETQ. Trimming removed 3 bases from V and 3 bases from J; junction bases left unmatched: 5. This CDR3 is built from 15 residues. The chain's CDR3 is CASSSRTGSYNEQFF. Here the CDR3 DNA reads TGCGCCAGCAGCTCCCGGACAGGGAGCTACAATGAGCAGTTCTTC.

The J gene is TRBJ2-5, the V gene TRBV2, with 8 bases identical to TRBD2. V lost 5 bases, J lost 5 bases, and 10 bases stayed unmatched. Germline V gives CDR1 SNHLY, CDR2 FYNNEI. The CDR3 has 15 residues. This chain's CDR3 is CASSLSGGYGETQYF. Written as DNA, the CDR3 is TGTGCCAGCAGTTTAAGCGGGGGATATGGGGAGACCCAGTACTTC.

The chain couples TRBV11-2 to TRBJ2-1, with TRBD2 matching over 16 bases. Trimming at V came to 5 bases and at J to 7 bases, leaving 14 bases not matched to a gene. The V gene's germline CDR1 is SGHAT and CDR2 FQNNGV. This CDR3 is 19 amino acids long. The CDR3 nucleotides read TGTGCCAGCAGCCCCCCGGGACTAGCGGGGGGGAGTCGAGGGAATGAGCAGTTCTTC. Translating it yields CASSPPGLAGGSRGNEQFF.

V and J are TRBV29-1 and TRBJ1-2, with D hard to call. In germline, CDR1 is SQVTM, CDR2 ANQGSEA. This CDR3 has 12 amino acids. V lost 2 bases and J lost 2, with 6 bases in between. The CDR3 region has the DNA TGCAGCGTTGAACCGGGGAACTATGGCTACACCTTC. Translated, it gives CSVEPGNYGYTF.

The chain couples TRBV9 to TRBJ2-7, with a possible D match to TRBD1 (5 bases). The germline CDR1 and CDR2 sequences are SGDLS and YYNGEE. The CDR3 extends over 13 amino acids. The V end lost 0 bases, the J end lost 6 bases, and 10 bases lay between the germline ends. As DNA, the CDR3 is TGTGCCAGCAGCGTAGCAGGGCAGGGCGAGCAGTACTTC. Amino acid sequence: CASSVAGQGEQYF.

This chain links TRBV5-1 with TRBJ2-2; 9 nucleotides align to TRBD2. CDR3 length: 15 amino acids. Germline V CDR1 and CDR2: SGHRS, YFSETQ. J lost 5 bases, V lost 3 bases, and 5 bases had no gene match. In DNA form, the CDR3 reads TGCGCCAGCAGCTACTCGGGACTAGCAACCGGGGAGCTGTTTTTT. Its translation: CASSYSGLATGELFF.

This clone turned up a few times. At one of its ends the junction is not consistent with the germline gene, which may arise from a read error. This chain links TRBV6-5 with TRBJ1-4; D uncertain. Germline V gives CDR1 MNHEY, CDR2 SVGAGI. The CDR3 sequence is 15 residues long. The CDR3 sequence: CASSDSTAINEKLFF. The CDR3 DNA reads as TGTGCCAGCAGTGACTCTACAGCCATAAATGAAAAACTGTTTTTT.

V is TRBV7-3 and J is TRBJ2-5, with TRBD1 matching over 8 bases. The V gene end was trimmed by 6 bases and the J gene end by 4 bases; junction bases not matched to a gene: 7. CDR1 SGHTA and CDR2 FQGTGA come from the germline V gene. The CDR3 length is 14 residues. The CDR3 region is CASSADRGRETQYF. CDR3 nucleotide sequence: TGTGCCAGCAGTGCCGACAGGGGAAGAGAGACCCAGTACTTC.

The rearrangement uses TRBV10-3 and TRBJ1-2; D may be TRBD1 (5 bases). Looked up from germline, CDR1 is ENHRY and CDR2 is SYGVKD. Trimming stripped 4 bases from V and 4 bases from J, with 10 bases between. The CDR3 covers 13 residues. The CDR3 coding sequence is TGTGCCATCAGTGTGGGGGGAGTCTATGGCTACACCTTC. The encoded protein is CAISVGGVYGYTF.

The chain joins TRBV29-1 to TRBJ1-4; tentative D call: TRBD1 (6 bases). Germline V gene lookup returns CDR1 SQVTM and CDR2 ANQGSEA. CDR3 length equals 13 residues. V was shortened by 4 bases and J by 6 bases, with 12 bases between the two germline ends. CDR3 region: CSVARGMDEKLFF. The CDR3 DNA reads TGCAGCGTTGCCAGGGGCATGGATGAAAAACTGTTTTTT.

This sequence joins TRBV25-1 and TRBJ1-4; the D gene is possibly TRBD1 (6 bases). Germline V CDR1 and CDR2: MGHDK, SYGVNS. Trimming pared 7 bases from V and 3 bases from J, leaving 15 bases between. CDR3 length: 15 residues. The CDR3 reads CASKGQRGANEKLFF. In DNA, the CDR3 is TGTGCCAGCAAGGGACAAAGAGGGGCTAATGAAAAACTGTTTTTT.